This T cell receptor (beta chain) was captured in a study of tumor-infiltrating lymphocytes in oesophageal squamous cell carcinoma. A single record per CDR3 protein comes from TCRdb applying MiXCR to the PCR reads. The sample has more than 15,000 distinct CDR3 sequences, around 45% seen once. This clonotype is deemed medium-sized (0.01 to 0.1%). Germline V gives CDR1 SGHTA, CDR2 FQGNSA. The trim removed 5 bases at V and 10 bases at J, leaving 11 bases unmatched. The CDR3 has 14 amino acids. The receptor was isolated from a female donor with esophageal squamous cell carcinoma. What was sequenced was normal esophageal tissue next to the tumor. The V call is TRBV7-2, the J call TRBJ2-7; 10 bases map to TRBD2. In DNA, the CDR3 is TGTGCCAGCAGCCCCGATCCGAGCGGGAGGGGACAGTACTTC. It translates to CASSPDPSGRGQYF.